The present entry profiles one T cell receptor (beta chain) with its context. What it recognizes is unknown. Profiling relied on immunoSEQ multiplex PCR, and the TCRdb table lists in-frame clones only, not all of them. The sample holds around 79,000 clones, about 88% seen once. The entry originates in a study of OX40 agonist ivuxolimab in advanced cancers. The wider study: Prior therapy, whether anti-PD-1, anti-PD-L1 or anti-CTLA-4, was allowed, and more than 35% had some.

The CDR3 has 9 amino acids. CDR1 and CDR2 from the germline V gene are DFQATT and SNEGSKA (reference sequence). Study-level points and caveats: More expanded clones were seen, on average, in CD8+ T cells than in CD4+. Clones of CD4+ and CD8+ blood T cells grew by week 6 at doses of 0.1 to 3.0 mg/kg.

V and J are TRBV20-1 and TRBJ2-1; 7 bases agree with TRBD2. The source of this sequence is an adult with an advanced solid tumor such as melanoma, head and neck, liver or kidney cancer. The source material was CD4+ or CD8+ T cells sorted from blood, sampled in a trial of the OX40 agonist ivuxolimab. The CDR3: CSSTSDLFF. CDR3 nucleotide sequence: TGCAGCTCAACTAGCGACCTGTTCTTC.